This T cell receptor beta chain derives from a study of T cells in Graves' hyperthyroidism and ophthalmopathy (dated by TCRdb to the late 2010s). Some background on the complete study: Peripheral blood was collected at initial diagnosis, before any treatment. For training and testing, the roughly 100 patients in the discovery cohort were randomly divided in a 7:3 ratio. The paper reports TCR Vbeta CDR3 sequencing of some 140 peripheral blood samples: some 41 ophthalmopathy, fewer than 85 hyperthyroidism and some 17 progressor patients. Thyroid tissue and blood T-cell repertoires from several Graves' hyperthyroidism patients were also compared in the study. Once sampling was done, hyperthyroidism patients were given methimazole at a starting dose of 30 mg daily, whereas ophthalmopathy patients were given high-dose intravenous methylprednisolone. To identify TCR V-J signatures that set the groups apart, the researchers used a discovery cohort of 90 to 100 patients, made up of about 44 with Graves' ophthalmopathy and some 58 with stable Graves' hyperthyroidism. An independent validation cohort of about 20 hyperthyroidism patients and approximately 16 patients who later progressed to ophthalmopathy tested prospective prediction of ophthalmopathy.

This clonotype was seen many times. There is no known antigen for this receptor. Base quality data are lacking; no much larger clone is found one base away. Stable Graves' hyperthyroidism was defined as no progression to ophthalmopathy during 18 months of follow-up. The hyperthyroidism patients were between 18 and 65 years old and newly diagnosed, with a disease duration of less than 2 months. Any patient with an uncontrolled infection, another autoimmune disease, pregnancy or lactation was excluded. Diagnoses were established on the basis of clinical symptoms, serum thyroxine and TRAb, thyroid ultrasound, and orbital computed tomography. PBMCs were separated from 10 ml of fresh peripheral blood using Ficoll-Paque density gradient centrifugation. Total RNA was extracted with Trizol reagent, and quality was checked on an Agilent 2100 Bioanalyzer. The TCR beta CDR3 regions were amplified from the RNA transcripts. A first-round RT-PCR of the TCR CDR3 used the HTBI primer set with the Qiagen OneStep RT-PCR kit. The libraries were constructed in a second round of multiplex PCR and then size-selected and purified. Sequencing of the libraries was done on an Illumina HiSeq2000 using paired-end 100 bp reads. For the original study's pipeline: Raw data were processed with SOAPnuke, discarding reads with adapters, uncalled bases, mean Phred below 15, or no exact constant-primer or identifier match. COPE v1.2.5 was used to merge high-quality paired reads, and clonotypes were defined as unique nucleotide sequences. MiTCR v1.1 was used to align the clonotypes against IMGT TRBV, TRBD and TRBJ reference segments. Analysis was restricted to V-J combinations with a frequency above 0.0001, which covered about 99% of repertoires. The TCS score was defined as F50 (clonal expansion) divided by E x V (chaos), with BLOSUM62-based TCRdist calculated between CDR3 peptides within each V-J. Welch's t-statistics and random forest reduced roughly 500 V-J features to 10 to 15, which were used in a naive Bayes classifier (R e1071). TCRdb reprocessing: public reads trimmed at Q25 with fastp, clones called with MiXCR, in-frame beta chains kept. Duplicate CDR3 protein sequences are folded into a single record with the most common DNA and genes. TCRdb's processing, not the authors' own work, is the source of the V and J calls. The sample profile shows some 740,000 distinct CDR3 sequences; approximately 14% of them were found once. Together, the top ten hold about a tenth of the sample.

The CDR3 has 12 amino acids, counting the end cysteine and phenylalanine. The read is trimmed to its CDR3 DNA, 36 bases read in frame from base 1. V was cut back by 4 bases and J by 6 bases, leaving a gap of 9 bases between them. The germline V gene (reference sequence) sets CDR1 to LGHDT and CDR2 to YNNKEL. Broader findings and caveats from the paper: No statistical method was used to fix the sample size in advance, and group allocation was not hidden from the investigators. In validation, the model predicted progression to ophthalmopathy with about 71% sensitivity and less than 75% specificity, a median of 6.5 months before onset. Most expanded thyroid clonotypes (frequency above 0.001) were also detected in blood, suggesting blood repertoires may reflect thyroid immune responses. A 13 V-J signature model separated ophthalmopathy from stable hyperthyroidism, with around 91% sensitivity and 81% to 82% specificity in cross-validation and 80%/75% in testing.

The receptor comes from a woman younger than 35 with Graves' hyperthyroidism. Sample: blood. The V gene is TRBV3-1 and the J gene is TRBJ1-1; no D gene can be assigned with confidence. The CDR3 sequence is CASSLYSAEAFF. The nucleotide sequence reads TGTGCCAGCAGCCTCTACAGTGCTGAAGCTTTCTTT.